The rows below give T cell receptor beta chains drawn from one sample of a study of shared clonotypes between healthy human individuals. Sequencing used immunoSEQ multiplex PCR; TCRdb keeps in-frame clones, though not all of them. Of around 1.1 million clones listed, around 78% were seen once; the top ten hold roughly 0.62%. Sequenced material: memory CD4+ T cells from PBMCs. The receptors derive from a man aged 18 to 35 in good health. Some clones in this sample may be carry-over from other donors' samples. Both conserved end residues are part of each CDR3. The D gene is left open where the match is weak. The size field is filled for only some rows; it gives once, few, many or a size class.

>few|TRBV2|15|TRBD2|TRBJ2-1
CASFASAGEVDEQFF
TGTGCCAGCTTTGCCTCAGCGGGAGAAGTAGATGAGCAGTTCTTC
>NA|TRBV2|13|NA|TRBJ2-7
CASGGDSSYEQYF
TGTGCCAGCGGAGGGGACAGCTCCTACGAGCAGTACTTC
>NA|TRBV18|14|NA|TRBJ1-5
CASSPLATNQPQHF
TGTGCCAGCTCACCACTGGCTACCAATCAGCCCCAGCATTTT
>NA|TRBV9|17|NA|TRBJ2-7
CASSGTADWGTSYEQYF
TGTGCCAGCAGCGGAACCGCGGACTGGGGGACTTCCTACGAGCAGTACTTC
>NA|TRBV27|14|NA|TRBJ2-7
CASSPVLMTYEQYF
TGTGCCAGCAGCCCGGTACTGATGACCTACGAGCAGTACTTC
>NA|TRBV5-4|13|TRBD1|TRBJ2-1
CASSQGQMDEQFF
TGTGCCAGCAGCCAGGGACAGATGGATGAGCAGTTCTTC
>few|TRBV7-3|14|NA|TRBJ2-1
CASNEGRGSNEQFF
TGTGCCAGCAACGAAGGGAGGGGGTCAAATGAGCAGTTCTTC
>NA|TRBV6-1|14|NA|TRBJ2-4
CASSKRETGDIQYF
TGTGCCAGCAGTAAACGGGAAACCGGGGACATTCAGTACTTC
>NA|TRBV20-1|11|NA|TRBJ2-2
CSAARPGELFF
TGCAGTGCGGCGCGGCCCGGGGAGCTGTTTTTT
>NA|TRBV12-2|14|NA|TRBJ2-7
CASRPGLAGDEQYF
TGTGCAAGTCGCCCCGGACTAGCGGGAGACGAGCAGTACTTC
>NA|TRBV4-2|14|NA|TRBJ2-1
CASSHGASDNEQFF
TGTGCCAGCAGCCACGGGGCTAGCGACAATGAGCAGTTCTTC
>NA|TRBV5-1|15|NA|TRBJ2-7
CASSLGTRGLYEQYF
TGCGCCAGCAGCCTCGGGACAAGAGGGCTCTACGAGCAGTACTTC
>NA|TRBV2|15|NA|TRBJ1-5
CASKGGGGSNQPQHF
TGTGCCAGCAAAGGAGGGGGGGGAAGCAATCAGCCCCAGCATTTT
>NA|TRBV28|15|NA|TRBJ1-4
CASSFRGTQREKLFF
TGTGCCAGCAGTTTTCGGGGAACCCAGCGGGAAAAACTGTTTTTT
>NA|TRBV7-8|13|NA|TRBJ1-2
CASSDQGTMGYTF
TGTGCCAGCAGCGACCAGGGGACTATGGGCTACACCTTC
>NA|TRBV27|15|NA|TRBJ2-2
CASSYDSGGYGELFF
TGTGCCAGCAGTTACGATAGTGGGGGTTACGGGGAGCTGTTTTTT
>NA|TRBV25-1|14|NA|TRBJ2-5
CASSDPGRKETQYF
TGTGCCAGCAGTGACCCGGGGAGGAAAGAGACCCAGTACTTC
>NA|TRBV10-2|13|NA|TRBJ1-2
CASSESGVYGYTF
TGCGCCAGCAGTGAGTCTGGGGTCTATGGCTACACCTTC
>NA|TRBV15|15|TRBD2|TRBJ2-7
CATSRIPGLGYEQYF
TGTGCCACCAGCAGAATCCCGGGACTAGGGTACGAGCAGTACTTC
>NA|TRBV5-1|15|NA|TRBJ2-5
CASNWDGGTQETQYF
TGCGCCAGCAACTGGGACGGGGGAACACAAGAGACCCAGTACTTC
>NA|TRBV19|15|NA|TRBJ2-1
CASSMWRGAYNEQFF
TGTGCCAGTAGTATGTGGCGGGGAGCATACAATGAGCAGTTCTTC
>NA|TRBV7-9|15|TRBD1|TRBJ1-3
CASRATGGSGNTIYF
TGTGCCAGCAGGGCGACAGGGGGCTCTGGAAACACCATATATTTT
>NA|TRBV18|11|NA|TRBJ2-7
CASSPGYEQYF
TGTGCCAGCTCACCTGGATACGAGCAGTACTTC
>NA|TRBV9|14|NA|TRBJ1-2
CASSVSPRDYGYTF
TGTGCCAGCAGCGTAAGTCCTCGGGACTATGGCTACACCTTC
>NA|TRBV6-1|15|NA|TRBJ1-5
CASSETQGLNQPQHF
TGTGCCAGCAGTGAGACTCAGGGGTTGAATCAGCCCCAGCATTTT
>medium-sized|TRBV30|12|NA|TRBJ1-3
CAWSVVGNTIYF
TGTGCCTGGAGTGTAGTCGGAAACACCATATATTTT
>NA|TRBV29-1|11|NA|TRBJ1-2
CSVGRDYGYTF
TGCAGCGTTGGAAGGGACTATGGCTACACCTTC
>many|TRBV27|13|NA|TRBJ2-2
CASSLWGSGELFF
TGTGCCAGCAGTTTATGGGGCTCCGGGGAGCTGTTTTTT
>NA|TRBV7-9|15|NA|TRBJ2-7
CASSLAASSLYEQYF
TGTGCCAGCAGCTTAGCGGCGAGCAGTCTCTACGAGCAGTACTTC